This T cell receptor beta chain was obtained from a study of blood T cell repertoires in COVID-19. Study-wide context: The origin of the acute and convalescent COVID-19 samples was the United States, Italy and Spain.

Measured with immunoSEQ multiplex PCR; TCRdb has only the in-frame clones, and not every one. In the table there are about 380,000 clones, about 87% of which are singletons. What was sequenced was PBMCs or T cells enriched from blood (not recorded which). The TCR sequence derives from a man aged 25 to 40 who had recovered from COVID-19.

CDR3 loop: CASSRSSGGLTDTQYF. The DNA for the CDR3 is TGTGCCAGCAGCAGGAGCAGCGGGGGCCTCACAGATACGCAGTATTTT. The V call is TRBV7-2, the J call TRBJ2-3; TRBD2 aligns across 8 bases. V shed 5 bases, J shed 2 bases, and the junction held 9 bases outside the gene matches. This CDR3 is 16 amino acids long. Germline V gene data show CDR1 as SGHTA and CDR2 as FQGNSA.